These 10 T cell receptor beta chains share one sample of origin, sequenced in a study of blood T cell repertoires in COVID-19. Libraries were prepared by immunoSEQ multiplex PCR; TCRdb keeps only in-frame clonotypes and omits some of them. Altogether 77,000 or so clones are present, roughly 76% being singletons, with the ten largest covering approximately 29%. Sequencing was done on a sample of peripheral blood. The receptors were sampled from an elderly woman with active or convalescent COVID-19.

This clone appeared once. The chain's CDR3 is CASSPRMGGTPSGANVLTF. The CDR3 nucleotides read TGTGCCAGCTCACCTCGGATGGGAGGTACCCCCTCTGGGGCCAACGTCCTGACTTTC. The chain is built from TRBV18 and TRBJ2-6; D possibly corresponds to TRBD2 (6 bases). Germline CDR1 is KGHSH and CDR2 is LQKENI. With 3 bases removed from V and 0 bases from J, the gap between germline ends came to 18 bases. The CDR3 is 19 residues long. The variable domain in full, completed from reference TRBV18 and TRBJ2-6, reads NAGVMQNPRHLVRRRGQEARLRCSPMKGHSHVYWYRQLPEEGLKFMVYLQKENIIDESGMPKERFSAEFPKEGPSILRIQQVVRGDSAAYFCASSPRMGGTPSGANVLTFGAGSRLTVL.

In this sample, this clone turned up a few times. The chain joins TRBV7-2 to TRBJ2-1; no definite D call. Germline CDR1 and CDR2: SGHTA and FQGNSA. Trimming took 3 bases from V and 1 from J, leaving 13 bases between them. The CDR3 runs 16 residues. The chain's CDR3 is CASSFRQNPSYNEQFF. CDR3 sequence (DNA): TGTGCCAGCAGCTTCAGGCAAAACCCTTCCTACAATGAGCAGTTCTTC.

As concerns this clone: One end of the junction fails to match germline, which may point to a read error. This chain connects TRBV6-2 or TRBV6-3 to TRBJ2-2, with a tentative D call TRBD1 (6 bases). The CDR3 runs to 14 residues. Germline CDR1 is MNHEY and CDR2 is SVGEGT. CDR3 DNA: TGTGCCAGCAGTCCAGGGGCCCACACCGGGGAGTTGTTTTTT. It yields the protein CASSPGAHTGELFF.

This clone was detected many times. The rearrangement uses TRBV3-1 (or the pseudogene TRBV3-2) and TRBJ2-3; 7 bases agree with TRBD1. Germline V CDR1 and CDR2: LGHDT, YNNKEL (reference sequence). The junction had 8 bases not matched to a gene; V was cut back by 0 bases and J by 2 bases. CDR3 length: 17 amino acids. CDR3 amino acids: CASSQDGDSPYTDTQYF. The DNA for the CDR3 is TGTGCCAGCAGCCAAGATGGGGACAGCCCTTACACAGATACGCAGTATTTT.

This clone was observed a handful of times. CDR3 nucleotide sequence: TGTGCCAGCAGCTTGAGGCTAGCGGGGGGTTCGAGCTCCTACGAGCAGTACTTC. It specifies CASSLRLAGGSSSYEQYF. The chain uses TRBV5-5 and TRBJ2-7; 11 bases line up with TRBD2. V was clipped by 1 base and J by 0 bases; unmatched bases: 9. Germline V CDR1 and CDR2: SGHKS, YYEKEE (reference sequence). The length of the CDR3 is 18 residues.

J is TRBJ1-1 and V is TRBV9; D is unclear. Trimming took 0 bases from V and 6 from J, leaving 12 bases between them. The CDR3 has 14 amino acids. Germline V gene lookup returns CDR1 SGDLS and CDR2 YYNGEE. The CDR3 is CASSVVPEGAEAFF. The CDR3 DNA sequence: TGTGCCAGCAGCGTAGTCCCCGAGGGAGCTGAAGCTTTCTTT.

This clone showed up just a few times. The chain uses TRBV28 and TRBJ2-1, with 9 bases matching TRBD2. Germline V lookup: CDR1 MDHEN, CDR2 SYDVKM. V shed 6 bases, J shed 9 bases, and the junction held 12 bases outside the gene matches. The CDR3 spans 15 residues. In DNA form, the CDR3 reads TGTGCCAGCAGACCGACGGGACTAGCACTAAGTGAGCAGTTCTTC. Residues: CASRPTGLALSEQFF.

The V gene is TRBV5-1, the J gene TRBJ1-2; 10 nucleotides align to TRBD1. J lost 5 bases, V lost 0 bases, and 4 bases had no gene match. CDR1 and CDR2 (germline): SGHRS, YFSETQ. The CDR3 is made up of 15 amino acids. CDR3 bases: TGCGCCAGCAGCTTGGGAGGGACAGGGGAGTATGGCTACACCTTC. Protein: CASSLGGTGEYGYTF.

The chain links TRBV5-6 to TRBJ2-7; 7 bases fit TRBD1. Germline V gives CDR1 SGHDT, CDR2 YYEEEE. J was trimmed by 0 bases and V by 0 bases; bases with no gene match: 3. CDR3 size: 15 residues. This CDR3 is CASSLVGQSSYEQYF. The CDR3 DNA reads as TGTGCCAGCAGCTTGGTGGGACAGAGCTCCTACGAGCAGTACTTC.

This rearrangement joins TRBV4-1 to TRBJ1-6; 8 positions match TRBD1. With V trimmed by 2 bases and J by 9 bases, 6 bases remained unmatched. CDR3 size: 15 residues. Germline assignment: CDR1 MGHRA and CDR2 YSYEKL. As DNA, the CDR3 is TGCGCCAGCAGCCAACCTGACAGGGGTAGTTCACCCCTCCACTTT. The encoded protein is CASSQPDRGSSPLHF.